The TCR beta chain under discussion was sequenced for a study of T cells in localized non-small cell lung cancer (dated by TCRdb to 2018 to 2020). Study-wide context: The study analyzed T cell repertoires of over 200 early-stage NSCLC patients, comparing tumors and uninvolved tumor-adjacent lungs. The cohort consisted of under 300 treatment-naive NSCLC patients whose localized lung tumors had been resected. A mean age of 66.3 years was recorded for the NSCLC patients, of whom under 150 were male and 100 to 110 were female.

Worth noting for this clone: The antigen it binds to is not known. Nothing much larger sits one base from this clone, and base qualities are not available.

At diagnosis, tumor, uninvolved tumor-adjacent lung and peripheral blood were collected and then preserved as a mix of FFPE and fresh-frozen material. For TCR repertoire profiling, the blood samples were analyzed as peripheral blood mononuclear cells. The paper as a whole reports these results and caveats: The highest T cell clonality was observed in uninvolved tumor-adjacent lung, where clonality exceeded that of tumor, suggesting that antigenic responses were more focused in uninvolved tumor-adjacent lung. Longer overall survival was associated with higher T cell density in blood, whereas shorter survival was associated with higher clonality in adjacent lung. A median of roughly 60 of the top 100 tumor clones were detected in paired uninvolved adjacent lung, and 25 to 35 of these tumor clones were also found among the top 100 clones of the paired uninvolved adjacent lung. Since the design was exploratory, TCR variables were selected using unadjusted p-values with no false-discovery rate correction. Because multi-region tumor sequencing was not done, intratumor heterogeneity could not be ruled out.

The immunoSEQ Assay was used to sequence TCR beta CDR3 regions from DNA. The source study handled its data this way. T cell density was computed as TCR beta template counts normalized to usable DNA estimated by amplifying housekeeping genes. Richness was estimated using the preseqR package, with extrapolation to 400,000 templates for PBMC samples and to 120,000 templates for tissue samples. Clonality was taken to be one minus Pielou's evenness. Differential abundance testing on productive amino-acid clonotypes, with a minimum total count of 5 and an alpha of 0.1, was used to identify tissue-enriched TCRs. The Jaccard Index and the Morisita Overlap Index were used to measure repertoire overlap between compartments. GLIPH grouped TCR beta CDR3s together with public tetramer-defined viral CDR3s, and a viral motif had to include at least three viral sequences and also show V-gene enrichment. TCRdb's version of the immuneACCESS table is confined to in-frame rearrangements and falls short of the full clone set. An unresolved V gene accounts for under half of the shortfall where checked; the remainder is of unknown origin. Clone size and V and J calls were adopted from that table, with D and trimming inferred from the DNA. The sample includes approximately 31,000 clones, with roughly 90% observed a single time. In total, the top ten clones hold less than 20% of the sample.

Clipping removes 5 bases from V and 1 base from J, with 4 as the unmatched junction base count. As encoded in the germline V gene (reference sequence), CDR1 is LNHDA while CDR2 is SQIVND. Counted from cysteine to phenylalanine, this CDR3 has 14 amino acids. Just CDR3 DNA is preserved here, 42 bases in frame from base 1. The sample was peripheral blood mononuclear cells, taken before any cancer treatment. This sequence originates from a man between 35 and 75 years old with stage III lung adenocarcinoma. The rearrangement combines TRBV19 with TRBJ2-5; 7 junctional bases match TRBD1. The DNA sequence is as follows: TGTGCCAGTAGTCCGACAGGGAGCCAAGAGACCCAGTACTTC. Its translation is CASSPTGSQETQYF.